This T cell receptor (beta chain) was identified in a study of blood T cell repertoires in COVID-19. Assay: immunoSEQ multiplex PCR; the TCRdb copy retains only in-frame clones and omits some. The sample has 68,000 or so clones, over 65% seen once. The CDR3 runs 15 residues. Looked up from germline, CDR1 is SGDLS and CDR2 is YYNGEE. The ends lost 0 bases at V and 11 bases at J; junction bases unmatched: 7. This clone appeared once. The gene calls are TRBV9 and TRBJ2-6, with 8 bases identical to TRBD1. This receptor was obtained from a human donor in a cohort sampled during active COVID-19. The specimen sequenced was peripheral blood. CDR3 DNA: TGTGCCAGCAGCGTAGAGGCGGCCAGGGGGCACGTCCTGACTTTC. This sequence encodes CASSVEAARGHVLTF.